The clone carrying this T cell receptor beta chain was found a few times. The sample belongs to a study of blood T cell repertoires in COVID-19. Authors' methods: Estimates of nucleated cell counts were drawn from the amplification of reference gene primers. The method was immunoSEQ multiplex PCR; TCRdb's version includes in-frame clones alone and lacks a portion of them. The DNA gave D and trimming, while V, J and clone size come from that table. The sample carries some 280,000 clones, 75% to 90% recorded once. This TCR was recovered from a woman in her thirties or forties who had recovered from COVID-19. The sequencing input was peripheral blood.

Here the CDR3 DNA reads TGTGCCAGCAGCAACCGGGGTAGCAATCAGCCCCAGCATTTT. This encodes CASSNRGSNQPQHF. The V call is TRBV21-1, the J call TRBJ1-5. TRBV21-1 represents a pseudogene. The CDR3 consists of 14 residues.